This T cell receptor beta chain was sequenced for a study of fetal regulatory T cell absence and autoimmunity (dated by TCRdb to about 2017). Study-wide context: Exocrine pancreas autoimmunity was observed in the IPEX patients in the absence of clinical diabetes. The research as a whole found: TRB gene family usage was broadly similar between cord blood and pancreas, resembling published neonatal and adult repertoires. The oligoclonal enrichment was interpreted as support for antigen-driven autoimmunity in the pancreas before birth in IPEX syndrome. Compared with cord blood, the pancreas TCR compartment showed significant oligoclonal enrichment, and some top clones were enriched more than 100-fold.

The DNeasy Blood and Tissue Kit was used to extract about 1.9-3.4 ug of genomic DNA from umbilical cord blood or frozen pancreas. On the immunoSEQ human TCRbeta survey platform, a two-step multiplex PCR amplified and barcoded the TCRbeta CDR3 regions. Illumina instruments were used to sequence the libraries, and IgH from the same samples was sequenced in parallel. In the authors' own workflow: To remove PCR and sequencing errors, raw reads were filtered against the IMGT V, D, J definitions and then binned using a nearest-neighbor algorithm. A clone was defined as an identical nucleotide sequence, and differential abundance between tissues was tested with a Fisher exact test for each clone using a pFDR threshold of p<0.01. Clones whose frequencies were too low for statistical inference were excluded by a minimum inclusion filter of 10 in either sample. The immunoSEQ Analyzer was used for pairwise clonal comparisons, and IMGT tools were used to assess gene family usage. Held by TCRdb, this immuneACCESS table contains in-frame sequences only and omits some clones. Under half of the omission traces to an unresolved V gene where checked; the cause of the rest is unknown. V, J and clone size were drawn from that table, and D and trimming were deduced from the DNA. Across this sample there are some 44,000 clones, with 70% to 85% seen only once. The ten largest clones add up to 0.4% to 0.45% of the sample.

From the cysteine through the phenylalanine, the CDR3 covers 12 amino acids. Of the read, only the CDR3 DNA is kept; its 36 bases are in frame from base 1. Relative to germline, V is 0 bases shorter and J is 4 bases shorter, with 5 bases between their ends. CDR1 GTSNPN and CDR2 SVGIG were looked up in the germline V gene (reference sequence). With regard to this clone: Its antigen is unknown. No much larger clone is present one base from it, and per-base qualities are unavailable.

This TCR derives from a newborn boy with IPEX syndrome. The chain is encoded by TRBV30 joined to TRBJ2-3, with the D gene not clear enough to name. The sequencing input was cord blood. Here the CDR3 is given as CAWSVVADTQYF. The DNA sequence follows: TGTGCCTGGAGTGTCGTGGCAGATACGCAGTATTTT. Extended through the reference TRBV30 and TRBJ2-3 proteins, this CDR3 yields the full variable domain: SQTIHQWPATLVQPVGSPLSLECTVEGTSNPNLYWYRQAAGRGLQLLFYSVGIGQISSEVPQNLSASRPQDRQFILSSKKLLLSDSGFYLCAWSVVADTQYFGPGTRLTVL.